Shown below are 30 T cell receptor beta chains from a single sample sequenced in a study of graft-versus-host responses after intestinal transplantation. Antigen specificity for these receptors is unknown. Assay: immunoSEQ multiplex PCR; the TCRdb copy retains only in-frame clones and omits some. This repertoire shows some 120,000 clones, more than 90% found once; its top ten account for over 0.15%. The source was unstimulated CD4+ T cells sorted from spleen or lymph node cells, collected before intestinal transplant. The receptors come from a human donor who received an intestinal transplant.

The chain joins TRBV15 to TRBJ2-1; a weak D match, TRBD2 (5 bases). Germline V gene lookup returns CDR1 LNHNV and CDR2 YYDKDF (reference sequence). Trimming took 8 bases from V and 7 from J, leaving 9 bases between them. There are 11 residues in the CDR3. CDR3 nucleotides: TGTGCCACCCGACGGGGTAATGAGCAGTTCTTC. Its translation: CATRRGNEQFF.

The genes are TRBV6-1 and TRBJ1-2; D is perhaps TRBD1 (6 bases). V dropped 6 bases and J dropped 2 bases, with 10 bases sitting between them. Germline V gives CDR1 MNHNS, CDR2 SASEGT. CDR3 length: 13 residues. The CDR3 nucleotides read TGTGCCAGCAGATTCGGACAGAACTATGGCTACACCTTC. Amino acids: CASRFGQNYGYTF.

Written as DNA, the CDR3 is TGTGCCAGTAGTCCCTGGACCGGGACTGTTGGCTACACCTTC. It yields the protein CASSPWTGTVGYTF. J is TRBJ1-2 and V is TRBV19, with a tentative D call TRBD1 (5 bases). Between the trimmed V and J ends, which lost 5 bases and 7 bases, there was a span of 17 bases. The CDR3 extends over 14 amino acids. The germline V gene encodes CDR1 LNHDA and CDR2 SQIVND (reference sequence).

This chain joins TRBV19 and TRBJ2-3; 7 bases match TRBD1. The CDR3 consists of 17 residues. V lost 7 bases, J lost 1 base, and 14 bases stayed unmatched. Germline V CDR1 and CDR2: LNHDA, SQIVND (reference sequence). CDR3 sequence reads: CASNPTDRVGGTDTQYF. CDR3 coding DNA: TGTGCCAGTAATCCTACCGACAGGGTGGGGGGCACAGATACGCAGTATTTT.

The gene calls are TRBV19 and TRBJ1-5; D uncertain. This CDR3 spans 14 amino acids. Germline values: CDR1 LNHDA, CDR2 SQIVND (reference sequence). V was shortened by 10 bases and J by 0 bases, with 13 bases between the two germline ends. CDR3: CATRSFYSNQPQHF. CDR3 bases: TGTGCCACCCGCAGTTTCTATAGCAATCAGCCCCAGCATTTT.

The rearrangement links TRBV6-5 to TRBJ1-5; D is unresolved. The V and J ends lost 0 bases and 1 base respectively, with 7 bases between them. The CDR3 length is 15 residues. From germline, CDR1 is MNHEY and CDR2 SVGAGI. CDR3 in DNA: TGTGCCAGCAGTTACTCCCGGGAAAGCAATCAGCCCCAGCATTTT. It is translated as CASSYSRESNQPQHF.

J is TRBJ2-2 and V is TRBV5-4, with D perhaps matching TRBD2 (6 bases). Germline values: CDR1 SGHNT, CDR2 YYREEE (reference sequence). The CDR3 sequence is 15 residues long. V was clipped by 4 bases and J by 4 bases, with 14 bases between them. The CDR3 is CASSRGTLATGELFF. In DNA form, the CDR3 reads TGTGCCAGCAGCCGAGGTACACTAGCCACCGGGGAGCTGTTTTTT.

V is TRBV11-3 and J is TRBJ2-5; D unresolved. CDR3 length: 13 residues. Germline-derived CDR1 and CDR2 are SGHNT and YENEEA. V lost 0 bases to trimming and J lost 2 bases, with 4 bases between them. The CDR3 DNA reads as TGTGCCAGCAGCTTAGAATTACAAGAGACCCAGTACTTC. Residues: CASSLELQETQYF.

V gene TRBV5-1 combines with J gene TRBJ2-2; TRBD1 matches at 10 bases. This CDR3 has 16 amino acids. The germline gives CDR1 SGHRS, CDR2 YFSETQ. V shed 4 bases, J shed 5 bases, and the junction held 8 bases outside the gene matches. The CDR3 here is CASSTGTGEETGELFF. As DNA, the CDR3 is TGCGCCAGCAGCACAGGGACAGGGGAAGAGACCGGGGAGCTGTTTTTT.

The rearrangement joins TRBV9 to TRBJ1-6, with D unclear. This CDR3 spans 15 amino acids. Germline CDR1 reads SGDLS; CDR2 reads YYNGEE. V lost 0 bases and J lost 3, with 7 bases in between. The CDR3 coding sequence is TGTGCCAGCAGCGTAGAGGCGGTCTATAATTCACCCCTCCACTTT. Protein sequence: CASSVEAVYNSPLHF. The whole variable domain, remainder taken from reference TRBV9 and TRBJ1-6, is DSGVTQTPKHLITATGQRVTLRCSPRSGDLSVYWYQQSLDQGLQFLIQYYNGEERAKGNILERFSAQQFPDLHSELNLSSLELGDSALYFCASSVEAVYNSPLHFGNGTRLTVT.

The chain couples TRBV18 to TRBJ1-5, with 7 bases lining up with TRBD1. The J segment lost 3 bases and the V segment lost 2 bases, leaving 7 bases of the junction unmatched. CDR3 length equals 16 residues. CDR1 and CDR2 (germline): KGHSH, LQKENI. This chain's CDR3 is CASSPSPRGDNQPQHF. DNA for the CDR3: TGTGCCAGCTCACCATCCCCCAGGGGGGACAATCAGCCCCAGCATTTT.

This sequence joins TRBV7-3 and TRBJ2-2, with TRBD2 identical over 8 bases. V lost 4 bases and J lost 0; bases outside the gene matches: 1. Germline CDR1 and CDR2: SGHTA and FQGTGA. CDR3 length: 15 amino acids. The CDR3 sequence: CASSSGLANTGELFF. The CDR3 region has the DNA TGTGCCAGCAGCTCGGGACTAGCGAACACCGGGGAGCTGTTTTTT.

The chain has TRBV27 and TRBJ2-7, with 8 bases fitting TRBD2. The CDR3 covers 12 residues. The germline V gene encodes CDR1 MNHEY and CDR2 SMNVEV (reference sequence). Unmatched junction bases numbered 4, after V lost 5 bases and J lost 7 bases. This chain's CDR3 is CASSATGGEQYF. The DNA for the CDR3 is TGTGCCAGCAGTGCCACGGGGGGGGAGCAGTACTTC.

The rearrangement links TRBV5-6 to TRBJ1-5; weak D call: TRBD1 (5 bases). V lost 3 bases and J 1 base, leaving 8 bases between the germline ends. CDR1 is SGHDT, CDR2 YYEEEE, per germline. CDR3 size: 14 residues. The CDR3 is CASSWGRSNQPQHF. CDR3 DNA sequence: TGTGCCAGCAGCTGGGGCCGAAGCAATCAGCCCCAGCATTTT.

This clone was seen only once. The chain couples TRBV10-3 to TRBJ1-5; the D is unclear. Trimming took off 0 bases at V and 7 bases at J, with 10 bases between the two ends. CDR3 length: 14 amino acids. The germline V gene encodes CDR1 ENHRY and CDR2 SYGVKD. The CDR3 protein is CAISESRTVQPQHF. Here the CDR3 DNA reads TGTGCCATCAGTGAGTCGAGGACTGTGCAGCCCCAGCATTTT.

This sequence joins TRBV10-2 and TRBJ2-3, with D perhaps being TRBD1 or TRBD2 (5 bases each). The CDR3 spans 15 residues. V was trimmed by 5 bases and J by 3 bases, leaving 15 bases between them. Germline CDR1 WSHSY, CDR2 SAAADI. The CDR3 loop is CASSPLQAGTDTQYF. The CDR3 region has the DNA TGCGCCAGCAGTCCTCTACAGGCGGGTACAGATACGCAGTATTTT.

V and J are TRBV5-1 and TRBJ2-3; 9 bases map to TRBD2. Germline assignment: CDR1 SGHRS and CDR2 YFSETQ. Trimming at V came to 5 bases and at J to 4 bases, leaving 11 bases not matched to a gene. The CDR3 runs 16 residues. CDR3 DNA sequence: TGCGCCAGCAGAACCCAGCGGGGGGTTGGGGCAGATACGCAGTATTTT. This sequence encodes CASRTQRGVGADTQYF.

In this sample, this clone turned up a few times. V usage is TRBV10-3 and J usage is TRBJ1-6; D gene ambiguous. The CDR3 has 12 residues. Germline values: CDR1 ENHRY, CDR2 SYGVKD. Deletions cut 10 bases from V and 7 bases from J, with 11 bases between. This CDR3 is CATRTENSPLHF. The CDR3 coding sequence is TGTGCCACGAGGACGGAAAATTCACCCCTCCACTTT.

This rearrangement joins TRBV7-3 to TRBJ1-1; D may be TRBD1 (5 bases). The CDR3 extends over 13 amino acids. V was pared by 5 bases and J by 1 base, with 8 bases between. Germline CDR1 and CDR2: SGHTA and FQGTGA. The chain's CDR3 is CASSPGANTEAFF. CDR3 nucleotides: TGTGCCAGCAGCCCCGGGGCGAACACTGAAGCTTTCTTT.

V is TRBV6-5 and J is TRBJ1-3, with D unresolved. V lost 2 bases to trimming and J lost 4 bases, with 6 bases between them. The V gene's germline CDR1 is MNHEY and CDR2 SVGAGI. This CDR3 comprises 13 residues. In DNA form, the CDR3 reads TGTGCCAGCAGTTACGCTAGGGGAAACACCATATATTTT. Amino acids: CASSYARGNTIYF.

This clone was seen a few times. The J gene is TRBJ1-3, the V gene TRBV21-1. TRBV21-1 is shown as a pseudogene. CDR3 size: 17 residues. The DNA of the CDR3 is TGTGCCAGCAGCTTCCAAACGGTAGATCGCACCCGAAACACCATATATTTT. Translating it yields CASSFQTVDRTRNTIYF.

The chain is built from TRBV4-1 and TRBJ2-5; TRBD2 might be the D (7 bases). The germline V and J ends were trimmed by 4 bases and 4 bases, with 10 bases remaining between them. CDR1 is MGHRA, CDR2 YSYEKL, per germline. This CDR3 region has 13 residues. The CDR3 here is CASSPGEGETQYF. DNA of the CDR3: TGCGCCAGCAGCCCAGGGGAGGGAGAGACCCAGTACTTC.

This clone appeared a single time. Here the CDR3 DNA reads TGTGCCAGTAGTATATGGGGGGCTGGGGCCAACGTCCTGACTTTC. Its translation is CASSIWGAGANVLTF. This chain links TRBV19 with TRBJ2-6; weak D call: TRBD2 (6 bases). Between the trimmed V and J ends, which lost 2 bases and 2 bases, there was a span of 7 bases. In germline, CDR1 is LNHDA, CDR2 SQIVND (reference sequence). The length of the CDR3 is 15 residues.

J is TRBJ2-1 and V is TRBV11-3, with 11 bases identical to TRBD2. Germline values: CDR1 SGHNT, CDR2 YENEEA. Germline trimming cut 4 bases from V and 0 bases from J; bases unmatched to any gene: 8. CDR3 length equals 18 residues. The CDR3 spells CASSSLAGGSSSYNEQFF. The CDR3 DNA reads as TGTGCCAGCAGCTCCCTAGCGGGGGGCTCCAGCTCCTACAATGAGCAGTTCTTC.

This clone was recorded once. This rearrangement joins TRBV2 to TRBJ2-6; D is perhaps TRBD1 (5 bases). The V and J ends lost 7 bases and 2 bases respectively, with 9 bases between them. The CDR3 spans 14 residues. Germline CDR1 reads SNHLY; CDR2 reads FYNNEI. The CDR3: CASTGQAGANVLTF. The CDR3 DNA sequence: TGTGCCAGCACCGGACAAGCTGGGGCCAACGTCCTGACTTTC.

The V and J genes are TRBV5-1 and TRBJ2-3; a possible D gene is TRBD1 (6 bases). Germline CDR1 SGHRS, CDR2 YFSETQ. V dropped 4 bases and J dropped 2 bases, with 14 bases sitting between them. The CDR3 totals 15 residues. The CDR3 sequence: CASSRPAGDTDTQYF. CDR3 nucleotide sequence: TGCGCCAGCAGCCGCCCCGCAGGGGACACAGATACGCAGTATTTT.

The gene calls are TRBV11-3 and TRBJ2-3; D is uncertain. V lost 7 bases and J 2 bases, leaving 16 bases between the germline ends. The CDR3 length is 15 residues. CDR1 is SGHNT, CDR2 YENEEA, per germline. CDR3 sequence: CASIRSSRATDTQYF. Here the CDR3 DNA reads TGTGCCAGCATCCGAAGTTCCCGGGCCACAGATACGCAGTATTTT.

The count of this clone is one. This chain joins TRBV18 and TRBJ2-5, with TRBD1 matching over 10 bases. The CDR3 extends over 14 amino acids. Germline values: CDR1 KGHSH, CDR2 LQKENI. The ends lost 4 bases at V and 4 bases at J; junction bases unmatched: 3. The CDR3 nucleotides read TGTGCCAGCTCACAGTGGACAGGGGGAGAGACCCAGTACTTC. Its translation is CASSQWTGGETQYF. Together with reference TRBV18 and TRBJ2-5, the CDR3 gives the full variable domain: NAGVMQNPRHLVRRRGQEARLRCSPMKGHSHVYWYRQLPEEGLKFMVYLQKENIIDESGMPKERFSAEFPKEGPSILRIQQVVRGDSAAYFCASSQWTGGETQYFGPGTRLLVL.

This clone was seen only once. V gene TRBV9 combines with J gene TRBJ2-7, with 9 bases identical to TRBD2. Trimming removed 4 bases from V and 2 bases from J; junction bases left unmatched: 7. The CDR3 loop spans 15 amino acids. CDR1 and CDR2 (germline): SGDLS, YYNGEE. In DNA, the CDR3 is TGTGCCAGCAGCCCTCTCGGGACTAGCACCTACGAGCAGTACTTC. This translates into CASSPLGTSTYEQYF.

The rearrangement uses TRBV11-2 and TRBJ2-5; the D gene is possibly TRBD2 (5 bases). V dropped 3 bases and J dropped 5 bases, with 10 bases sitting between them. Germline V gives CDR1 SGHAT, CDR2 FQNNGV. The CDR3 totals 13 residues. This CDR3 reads CASSFGVRETQYF. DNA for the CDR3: TGTGCCAGCAGCTTCGGGGTACGGGAGACCCAGTACTTC.